The 10 T cell receptor beta chains presented below share a single source sample, sequenced in a study of T-cell memory formation after mild COVID-19. MiXCR, run by TCRdb on the 5' RACE reads, gives a single entry per CDR3 protein. The sample lists 120,000 to 150,000 distinct CDR3 sequences, roughly 21% occurring once. The specimen sequenced was PBMCs or a T cell subset sorted from them (not recorded which). Receptors originate from an adult woman who had mild COVID-19 (a few samples of this study predate the infection). Cell type and time point are not known.

CDR3: CSARDRDTDFSYEQYF. CDR3 bases: TGCAGTGCTAGAGATCGGGACACCGATTTCTCCTACGAGCAGTACTTC. This chain connects TRBV20-1 to TRBJ2-7; maybe TRBD1 (6 bases). V was clipped by 0 bases and J by 0 bases, with 15 bases between them. Germline V gene lookup returns CDR1 DFQATT and CDR2 SNEGSKA (reference sequence). The CDR3 contains 16 residues.

This clonotype has more than one count but fewer than ten. This chain uses TRBV12-3 or TRBV12-4 with TRBJ2-7; D might be TRBD2 (6 bases). The CDR3 contains 13 residues. Trimming cost V 3 bases and J 6 bases, with 12 bases left between them. The DNA for the CDR3 is TGTGCCAGCAGTTTCGGGGTGGGAGGCGAGCAGTACTTC. Translation: CASSFGVGGEQYF.

This clonotype was observed a few times. The chain is built from TRBV12-3 or TRBV12-4 and TRBJ1-4; D uncertain. V dropped 5 bases and J dropped 0 bases, with 10 bases sitting between them. The CDR3 loop spans 15 amino acids. The CDR3 loop is CASSARLATNEKLFF. The CDR3 nucleotides read TGTGCCAGCAGTGCGAGACTTGCAACTAATGAAAAACTGTTTTTT.

CDR3 DNA: TGCGCCAGCAGCTTGACGGGCATGAATCAGCCCCAGCATTTT. Its translation: CASSLTGMNQPQHF. The J gene is TRBJ1-5, the V gene TRBV5-1; unclear D gene. Germline assignment: CDR1 SGHRS and CDR2 YFSETQ. V lost 1 base and J 4 bases, leaving 9 bases between the germline ends. The CDR3 is 14 residues long.

The table lists this clonotype with many counts. The CDR3 DNA follows: TGTGCCAGCAGCCGAGTCCAAGAGACCCAGTACTTC. This gives the protein CASSRVQETQYF. The rearrangement links TRBV3-1 to TRBJ2-5; D gene uncertain. The CDR3 is made up of 12 amino acids. The germline V gene has CDR1 LGHDT and CDR2 YNNKEL (reference sequence). V lost 4 bases and J lost 1, with 4 bases in between.

This chain connects TRBV20-1 to TRBJ2-2, with D tentatively TRBD2 (5 bases). The CDR3 spans 16 residues. V was trimmed by 4 bases and J by 2 bases, leaving 17 bases between them. Germline V gene data show CDR1 as DFQATT and CDR2 as SNEGSKA (reference sequence). The CDR3: CSAIPSAGVNTGELFF. CDR3 DNA sequence: TGCAGTGCTATCCCATCGGCCGGGGTAAACACCGGGGAGCTGTTTTTT.

V is TRBV5-1 and J is TRBJ2-5; TRBD2 agrees at 7 bases. This CDR3 has 15 residues. The trim removed 0 bases at V and 1 base at J, leaving 3 bases unmatched. Germline CDR1 is SGHRS and CDR2 is YFSETQ. The CDR3 reads CASSLASGAQETQYF. The CDR3 nucleotides are TGCGCCAGCAGCTTGGCCAGCGGGGCCCAAGAGACCCAGTACTTC.

The chain carries TRBV15 and TRBJ2-7, with 10 bases matching TRBD1. V trimming: 6 bases; J trimming: 3 bases; junction bases outside the gene matches: 5. Germline V gene sequence: CDR1 LNHNV, CDR2 YYDKDF (reference sequence). The CDR3 loop spans 14 amino acids. The CDR3 loop reads CATSGTGAFYEQYF. The DNA of the CDR3 is TGTGCCACCAGTGGGACAGGGGCCTTCTACGAGCAGTACTTC.

This clonotype was observed a single time. V usage is TRBV6-5 and J usage is TRBJ1-2, with 7 bases aligning to TRBD1. The length of the CDR3 is 14 residues. V shed 0 bases and J 2 bases; nucleotides not matched to a gene: 0. From germline, CDR1 is MNHEY and CDR2 SVGAGI. CDR3 residues: CASSYSGQNYGYTF. CDR3 nucleotide sequence: TGTGCCAGCAGTTACTCGGGACAGAACTATGGCTACACCTTC.

The rearrangement uses TRBV9 and TRBJ2-7; 9 bases are shared with TRBD1. CDR1 is SGDLS, CDR2 YYNGEE, per germline. The CDR3 has 17 amino acids. J was trimmed by 5 bases and V by 2 bases; bases with no gene match: 14. DNA for the CDR3: TGTGCCAGCAGCGTCGGGCCCCGTCTACAGGGGGCCAACGAGCAGTACTTC. This translates into CASSVGPRLQGANEQYF.